One T cell receptor beta chain is described in this entry. The target antigen is unknown. This sample is part of a study of cytotoxic CD8 clonotypes in ibrutinib-treated CLL. On the study more broadly: After a median around 11 months on treatment (6 to 36), response samples were drawn. Overall study findings and caveats: T-cell clonality at baseline went above that of age-matched healthy donors and rose and fell with circulating CD8+ T-cell counts.

Germline V CDR1 and CDR2: MNHEY, SVGAGI. The V and J ends lost 2 bases and 6 bases respectively, with 5 bases between them. The CDR3 extends over 12 amino acids. Clones were read by immunoSEQ multiplex PCR, and TCRdb kept only the in-frame ones, dropping some. Seen here are roughly 130,000 clones, 75% to 95% observed once, and the top ten hold roughly a tenth. This receptor was identified in a human donor with chronic lymphocytic leukemia. Sequenced material: PBMCs, taken after 12 months of ibrutinib treatment. The genes are TRBV6-5 and TRBJ2-1; the D is unclear. The CDR3 DNA reads TGTGCCAGCAGTTACGGTCTCAATGAGCAGTTCTTC. The encoded protein is CASSYGLNEQFF.